This is a list of T cell receptor beta chains from one sample in a study of OX40 agonist ivuxolimab in advanced cancers. Clones were read by immunoSEQ multiplex PCR, and TCRdb kept only the in-frame ones, dropping some. This table has tens of thousands of clones, around 90% appearing once. The sequenced sample was CD4+ or CD8+ T cells sorted from blood, obtained in a trial of the OX40 agonist ivuxolimab. The receptors were gathered from an adult with an advanced solid tumor such as melanoma, head and neck, liver or kidney cancer. Each CDR3 is given with its conserved first and last residue. The D gene is left open where the match is weak. Size is stated for part of the rows, as once, few or many counts, or as a class when the clone is expanded.

.,.,TRBV27,TRBJ1-2,CASSLTGLGGYTF,TGTGCCAGCAGTTTAACGGGGCTGGGGGGCTACACCTTC
TRBD1,.,TRBV6-1,TRBJ2-7,CASSFPDRGIYEQYF,TGTGCCAGCAGTTTCCCCGACAGGGGGATCTACGAGCAGTACTTC
.,once,TRBV6-4,TRBJ1-5,CASSLRTYSNQPQHF,TGTGCCAGCAGTCTTAGGACGTATAGCAATCAGCCCCAGCATTTT
.,.,TRBV11-3,TRBJ2-5,CASSRGQTVGETQYF,TGTGCCAGCAGCAGGGGACAAACGGTGGGAGAGACCCAGTACTTC
TRBD1,.,TRBV4-3,TRBJ2-2,CASSQAGTDNTGELFF,TGCGCCAGCAGCCAAGCCGGGACAGATAACACCGGGGAGCTGTTTTTT
.,.,TRBV28,TRBJ1-5,CASSKTWAQHF,TGTGCCAGCAGTAAGACTTGGGCCCAGCATTTT
.,.,TRBV2,TRBJ1-1,CASSEAGVVNTEAFF,TGTGCCAGCAGTGAGGCAGGGGTCGTGAACACTGAAGCTTTCTTT
.,.,TRBV10-1,TRBJ2-1,CASSDQGLSSYNEQFF,TGCGCCAGCAGTGATCAAGGGCTAAGCTCCTACAATGAGCAGTTCTTC
.,.,TRBV28,TRBJ1-4,CASTARVSTNEKLFF,TGTGCCAGCACGGCCCGGGTCAGTACTAATGAAAAACTGTTTTTT
TRBD1,.,TRBV15,TRBJ1-2,CATSRGGTGNNYGYTF,TGTGCCACCAGCAGAGGAGGGACAGGGAATAACTATGGCTACACCTTC
.,.,TRBV10-1,TRBJ2-6,CATSGGHCSGANVLTF,TGCGCCACCAGTGGGGGTCATTGCTCTGGGGCCAACGTCCTGACTTTC
TRBD1,once,TRBV4-2,TRBJ1-5,CASSQLTGEGQPQHF,TGTGCCAGCAGCCAACTGACAGGGGAGGGTCAGCCCCAGCATTTT
.,few,TRBV9,TRBJ1-3,CASSKDGRSSGNTIYF,TGTGCCAGCAGCAAAGACGGCCGCTCCTCTGGAAACACCATATATTTT
.,few,TRBV27,TRBJ1-4,CASSSSNTGTNEKLFF,TGTGCCAGCAGTTCGTCGAATACTGGAACTAATGAAAAACTGTTTTTT
.,.,TRBV7-2,TRBJ2-1,CASSRGPERRFDEQFF,TGTGCCAGCAGCCGTGGGCCAGAGCGTAGGTTTGATGAGCAGTTCTTC
TRBD2,.,TRBV4-3,TRBJ2-7,CASSRGLAGNYEQYF,TGCGCCAGCAGCCGCGGACTAGCGGGGAACTACGAGCAGTACTTC
TRBD1,once,TRBV7-9,TRBJ1-2,CASSWEGGQGLNYGYTF,TGTGCCAGCAGCTGGGAAGGAGGACAGGGGTTAAATTATGGCTACACCTTC
.,.,TRBV7-9,TRBJ2-7,CASSSPGLGHYEQYF,TGTGCCAGCAGCTCCCCCGGATTGGGCCACTACGAGCAGTACTTC
TRBD1,.,TRBV6-4,TRBJ2-1,CASSDSSTGGEQFF,TGTGCCAGCAGTGACTCTTCGACAGGGGGTGAGCAGTTCTTC
.,.,TRBV19,TRBJ1-3,CASTPGGQNRNTIYF,TGTGCCAGTACCCCGGGAGGGCAGAACCGAAACACCATATATTTT
.,.,TRBV18,TRBJ1-2,CASSSIKVYGYTF,TGTGCCAGCTCATCAATTAAAGTCTATGGCTACACCTTC
.,few,TRBV20-1,TRBJ2-7,CSVTGGGEQYF,TGCAGTGTAACAGGGGGGGGCGAGCAGTACTTC
.,once,TRBV7-9,TRBJ2-2,CASSPLGDRTGELFF,TGTGCCAGCAGCCCCCTGGGTGATCGAACCGGGGAGCTGTTTTTT
.,.,TRBV2,TRBJ2-1,CASRDSSSYNEQFF,TGTGCCAGCAGGGACTCTAGCTCCTACAATGAGCAGTTCTTC
.,.,TRBV4-2,TRBJ1-1,CASSHGLGYAEAFF,TGTGCCAGCAGCCACGGCCTAGGGTACGCTGAAGCTTTCTTT
.,.,TRBV5-5,TRBJ1-2,CASSLSYRPAQDGYTF,TGTGCCAGCAGCTTGAGTTACAGGCCTGCCCAGGATGGCTACACCTTC
TRBD1,.,TRBV28,TRBJ2-7,CASSLPGQGRRGYEQYF,TGTGCCAGCAGTTTACCGGGACAGGGTAGAAGGGGCTACGAGCAGTACTTC
.,few,TRBV4-1,TRBJ1-5,CASSQDALSTLYSNQPQHF,TGCGCCAGCAGCCAAGATGCCCTATCGACACTTTATAGCAATCAGCCCCAGCATTTT
.,.,TRBV27,TRBJ1-4,CASSLSGYQVRRGEKLFF,TGTGCCAGCAGTTTATCCGGGTATCAAGTCCGCCGGGGGGAAAAACTGTTTTTT
.,.,TRBV5-1,TRBJ1-1,CASRETDMNTEAFF,TGCGCCAGCAGAGAGACGGACATGAACACTGAAGCTTTCTTT
.,.,TRBV6-1,TRBJ2-3,CASTPPDTQYF,TGTGCCAGCACCCCCCCAGATACGCAGTATTTT
TRBD2,.,TRBV9,TRBJ2-3,CASSVGLAAQGDTQYF,TGTGCCAGCAGCGTAGGACTAGCAGCCCAAGGGGATACGCAGTATTTT
TRBD1,.,TRBV25-1,TRBJ2-7,CASSEGDRGLGEQYF,TGTGCCAGCAGTGAAGGGGACAGGGGGCTTGGGGAGCAGTACTTC
TRBD1,.,TRBV15,TRBJ2-7,CATSRDPMVGQGISERHEQYF,TGTGCCACCAGCAGAGACCCGATGGTGGGACAGGGTATTTCCGAAAGGCACGAGCAGTACTTC
.,.,TRBV25-1,TRBJ2-1,CASSDLFYNEQFF,TGTGCCAGCAGTGACCTATTCTACAATGAGCAGTTCTTC
.,.,TRBV2,TRBJ2-3,CASSADGLDTDTQYF,TGTGCCAGCAGCGCGGACGGACTCGACACAGATACGCAGTATTTT
TRBD1,.,TRBV11-2,TRBJ1-1,CASSLGGSRGRTEAFF,TGTGCCAGCAGCTTAGGGGGTAGCAGGGGGCGTACTGAAGCTTTCTTT
.,.,TRBV2,TRBJ1-6,CASSDLGSNSPLHF,TGTGCCAGCAGTGATTTGGGTAGTAATTCACCCCTCCACTTT
TRBD2,.,TRBV6-8,TRBJ2-2,CASSYAGGPTGELFF,TGTGCCAGCAGTTACGCGGGGGGACCCACCGGGGAGCTGTTTTTT
TRBD2,.,TRBV6-5,TRBJ2-7,CASSYERGYEQYF,TGTGCCAGCAGTTACGAGCGGGGCTACGAGCAGTACTTC
TRBD1,.,TRBV4-3,TRBJ2-1,CASSRDATGVGNEQFF,TGCGCCAGCAGCCGAGATGCAACAGGGGTGGGGAATGAGCAGTTCTTC
TRBD1,.,TRBV4-1,TRBJ1-4,CASSQVPAGGNEKLFF,TGCGCCAGCAGCCAAGTTCCTGCAGGGGGGAATGAAAAACTGTTTTTT
.,.,TRBV2,TRBJ2-1,CASREGRRPYNEQFF,TGTGCCAGCAGAGAGGGCCGACGGCCCTACAATGAGCAGTTCTTC
.,few,TRBV4-3,TRBJ1-1,CASSKAQGTEAFF,TGCGCCAGCAGTAAGGCCCAGGGGACTGAAGCTTTCTTT
.,.,TRBV30,TRBJ2-7,CAWSEDTPYEQYF,TGTGCCTGGAGTGAGGACACCCCCTACGAGCAGTACTTC
.,once,TRBV6-5,TRBJ2-7,CASSHRELRYF,TGTGCCAGCAGTCACAGGGAACTCCGGTACTTC
.,.,TRBV28,TRBJ2-6,CASSTVSGANVLTF,TGTGCCAGCAGTACCGTATCTGGGGCCAACGTCCTGACTTTC
.,.,TRBV7-5,TRBJ2-4,CVRSLFWGFKNIQYF,TGTGTCAGAAGCTTATTCTGGGGTTTCAAAAACATTCAGTACTTC
.,.,TRBV7-2,TRBJ1-1,CASSFLGSEAFF,TGTGCCAGCAGCTTTCTAGGCTCTGAAGCTTTCTTT
.,.,TRBV6-5,TRBJ1-1,CAGRPPRPFTEAFF,TGTGCCGGGAGACCCCCCAGGCCCTTCACTGAAGCTTTCTTT
TRBD2,.,TRBV30,TRBJ2-7,CAWLRAASGGSYEQYF,TGTGCCTGGCTGCGGGCCGCTAGCGGGGGCTCCTACGAGCAGTACTTC
.,.,TRBV29-1,TRBJ1-2,CSVEDLTGLANYGYTF,TGCAGCGTTGAAGATCTAACGGGCCTAGCTAACTATGGCTACACCTTC
TRBD2,.,TRBV19,TRBJ2-2,CASSIGRGRESAGELFF,TGTGCCAGTAGTATAGGACGGGGGAGGGAGAGCGCCGGGGAGCTGTTTTTT
.,.,TRBV28,TRBJ2-1,CASSLGRRGTYNEQFF,TGTGCCAGCAGCCTAGGCCGTCGGGGGACTTACAATGAGCAGTTCTTC
.,.,TRBV19,TRBJ2-3,CASRTTGTGYTDTQYF,TGTGCCAGTAGAACGACAGGCACAGGCTACACAGATACGCAGTATTTT
.,.,TRBV15,TRBJ1-4,CATSRVRGDLYEKLFF,TGTGCCACCAGCAGAGTGAGGGGAGACCTATACGAAAAACTGTTTTTT
.,.,TRBV19,TRBJ2-1,CASSIASRGEYNEQFF,TGTGCCAGTAGTATAGCATCCAGGGGCGAATACAATGAGCAGTTCTTC
.,.,TRBV12-5,TRBJ2-1,CASGLGSPNEQFF,TGTGCTAGTGGTCTCGGGAGCCCCAATGAGCAGTTCTTC